The table lists the clone carrying this T cell receptor beta chain with a few counts. This entry is derived from a study of T cells after yellow fever vaccination. TCRdb fed the 5' RACE reads into MiXCR, producing one record per CDR3 protein. The repertoire holds approximately 330,000 distinct CDR3 sequences, with roughly 4.3% as singletons. CDR3 length: 16 residues. Germline CDR1 and CDR2: SGHTS and YDEGEE. Trimming removed 3 bases from V and 3 bases from J; junction bases left unmatched: 9. The sequence was collected from a man between 18 and 35 years old who received the YFV17D yellow fever vaccine. The specimen was PBMCs, collected 5 days after the yellow fever booster vaccination. The chain is built from TRBV5-8 and TRBJ2-7; 10 bases are a match to TRBD1. The CDR3 DNA reads as TGTGCCAGCAGCTCGAGGGACAGGGGATCCCTCTACGAGCAGTACTTC. Residues: CASSSRDRGSLYEQYF.